This TCR beta chain was captured by sequencing in a study of T cell responses to AZD1222 COVID-19 vaccine (dated by TCRdb to 2020 to 2023). About the investigation overall: AZD1222 recipients whose second dose came at about 4 weeks and those whose second dose came at about 12 weeks were combined into one group, since spike-specific TCR depth and breadth did not differ between the two schedules. A total of over 230 trial participants underwent TCR sequencing, of whom approximately 200 had received two doses of AZD1222 and around 26 had received two doses of the MenACWY control vaccine. Enrollment into the trials was organized by age into subgroups of 18-55, 56-69 and 70-plus years, and those subgroups contained about 150, 27 and 61 TCR-sequenced participants, respectively. What the authors observed across the whole study: Nearly half of unique spike-specific TCRs reportedly recognized epitopes outside regions mutated in the B.1.351 and B.1.1.7 variants. Conclusions about previously exposed vaccinees are limited because only six or seven AZD1222 recipients were SARS-CoV-2 seropositive at baseline. CD4 TCRs associated with the vaccine covered the entire spike protein, and the dominant responses were in regions 160-218 and 743-854. Participants were mostly white British, with more females than males. The authors suggested clonal diversity may have been underestimated. In the small 56-69-year group, the increase in depth fell short of significance, most likely because of low power. No day 14 peak-response samples were available, so repertoires were characterized only after the peak T cell response. A significant rise in spike-specific TCR breadth and depth was observed after two AZD1222 doses relative to day 0 and relative to MenACWY recipients.

This clone was counted a single time. The specificity of this receptor is unknown. No clone much larger than this one lies a single base away; base qualities are absent. Relative to germline, V is 7 bases shorter and J is 2 bases shorter, with 9 bases between their ends. The CDR3 has 13 amino acids, counting the end cysteine and phenylalanine. Only the CDR3 DNA is retained, 39 bases long and in frame from the first base. What the time point label conveys for this sample: baseline before first vaccination. The vaccinee samples were drawn from two UK trials, COV001 and COV002, one of which was a single-blind randomized controlled phase 2/3 trial testing AZD1222 (ChAdOx1 nCoV-19) in healthy adults. For TCRbeta chain sequencing, PBMC samples were collected from trial participants at day 0 and at day 28 after the second dose. The CDR3 regions of human TCRbeta chains were analyzed by immunosequencing. Per the source publication's procedure: TCRs in the repertoires were compared against a reference library of SARS-CoV-2-specific TCRs that had been generated with the MIRA antigen-specificity platform. Breadth was defined as the fraction of unique TCRs that were SARS-CoV-2-associated, and depth was defined as the fraction of total T cells that were SARS-CoV-2-associated. Each spike-specific TCR was assigned to its reactive spike region and to a CD4 or CD8 class using the MIRA data. Log10-transformed breadth and depth values were compared by one-way ANOVA with Sidak's multiple comparisons tests. Entries here come from immuneACCESS through TCRdb and include only in-frame sequences with V and J called. Some clones fail to appear in such tables; in the studies checked, an unresolved V gene covers under half of the shortfall, and the cause of the remainder is unknown. Clone size and the V and J calls come from that table; the DNA yielded D and trimming. For this sample the table gives approximately 190,000 clones, of which around 92% were detected only once. The leading ten clones occupy 7% to 9.5% of the sample.

Sequencing was performed on peripheral blood, taken on day 0 of AZD1222 vaccination. The chain was built from TRBV12-3 or TRBV12-4 and TRBJ1-5, with TRBD1 tentatively as D gene (5 bases match). The source of this sequence is an adult in good health. The CDR3 reads as follows: CASTWGRNQPQHF. Here is the DNA: TGTGCCAGCACCTGGGGACGCAATCAGCCCCAGCATTTT.